This is a list of T cell receptor beta chains from one sample in a study of T cells after yellow fever vaccination. MiXCR was run by TCRdb on the 5' RACE reads, yielding one entry per CDR3 protein. This sample has a few hundred thousand distinct CDR3 sequences, with 6.8% found just once. This sample comprised PBMCs, obtained approximately 40 days after the first yellow fever vaccination. These TCRs come from a man aged 18 to 29 who received the YFV17D yellow fever vaccine. Each CDR3 is given with its conserved first and last residue. D genes are given only for firm matches. Size is omitted from some rows. Given values are once, few, many or a class for expanded clones.

>TRBJ2-1|many|15|-|TRBV7-2
TGTGCCAGCAGCCCTAGACAGCGGGCCTACAATGAGCAGTTCTTC
CASSPRQRAYNEQFF
>TRBJ1-6|few|13|-|TRBV9
TGTGCCAGCAGCGTAGGTGGTTCGACACCCCTCCACTTT
CASSVGGSTPLHF
>TRBJ2-7|many|15|TRBD1|TRBV7-3
TGTGCCAGCAGCTTACAAGGGACAGGGCCCTACGAGCAGTACTTC
CASSLQGTGPYEQYF
>TRBJ1-1|-|14|-|TRBV5-1
TGCGCCAGCAGCTTGGCGGCCCCGGTTACTGAAGCTTTCTTT
CASSLAAPVTEAFF
>TRBJ2-2|few|17|TRBD1|TRBV4-3
TGCGCCAGCAGCCAAGATTTGGGACAGGGCGGCACCGGGGAGCTGTTTTTT
CASSQDLGQGGTGELFF
>TRBJ2-4|many|14|TRBD2|TRBV5-1
TGCGCCAGCAGCCGGACTAGTTTTCAAAACATTCAGTACTTC
CASSRTSFQNIQYF
>TRBJ2-5|few|14|-|TRBV29-1
TGCAGCGTTGCGGGCAGGGATAGATTAGAGACCCAGTACTTC
CSVAGRDRLETQYF
>TRBJ1-2|-|16|-|TRBV12-3/TRBV12-4
TGTGCCAGCAGTTTATTTGCAGGGATGGGCCTTGGGGGCTACACCTTC
CASSLFAGMGLGGYTF
>TRBJ2-3|many|15|-|TRBV18
TGTGCCAGCTCACCATACCAGGGAGGCGCAGATACGCAGTATTTT
CASSPYQGGADTQYF
>TRBJ2-1|few|14|TRBD2|TRBV30
TGTGCCTGGAGTGTACTAGCGGCCTACAATGAGCAGTTCTTC
CAWSVLAAYNEQFF
>TRBJ2-7|few|13|TRBD1|TRBV7-2
TGTGCCAGCAGCTTTAAGGGGGCAGACGAGCAGTACTTC
CASSFKGADEQYF
>TRBJ1-1|many|13|-|TRBV20-1
TGCAGTGCTGGCCAGGCCCAGAACACTGAAGCTTTCTTT
CSAGQAQNTEAFF
>TRBJ2-3|many|14|-|TRBV24-1
TGTGCCACCAGTGATCCGGAACGACCTTCTACGCAGTATTTT
CATSDPERPSTQYF
>TRBJ2-5|many|14|-|TRBV5-5
TGTGCCAGCAGCTTGGGGGGCGTTGGGTCGACCCAGTACTTC
CASSLGGVGSTQYF
>TRBJ2-3|few|14|TRBD2|TRBV20-1
TGCAGTGCCGAGACTAGCGGGCGCCCAGATACGCAGTATTTT
CSAETSGRPDTQYF
>TRBJ1-5|few|16|-|TRBV4-1
TGCGCCAGCAGCCATGTAAGACAGTTGGGCAATCAGCCCCAGCATTTT
CASSHVRQLGNQPQHF
>TRBJ1-2|-|13|-|TRBV27
TGTGCCAGCAGTTTACAGGGAAGGGTTGGCTACACCTTC
CASSLQGRVGYTF
>TRBJ2-1|few|16|TRBD1|TRBV25-1
TGTGCCAGCAGTGAAGAACCAGGGGGCCGCTACAATGAGCAGCTCTTC
CASSEEPGGRYNEQLF
>TRBJ1-1|-|17|TRBD1|TRBV7-9
TGTGCCAGCAGCTTAGGGGTACAGGGGAAAGGAAGCACTGAAGCTTTCTTT
CASSLGVQGKGSTEAFF
>TRBJ1-2|-|13|-|TRBV5-4
TGTGCCAGCAGCGGAGGGGGACGGTATGGCTACACCTTC
CASSGGGRYGYTF
>TRBJ2-2|few|17|TRBD1|TRBV5-1
TGCGCCAGCAGCTTGGGGACAGGGGGGCCGAACACCGGGGAGCTGTTTTTT
CASSLGTGGPNTGELFF
>TRBJ2-2|few|14|-|TRBV20-1
TGCAGTGCAGGGGACCAACGAGGCACCGGGGAGCTGTTTTTT
CSAGDQRGTGELFF